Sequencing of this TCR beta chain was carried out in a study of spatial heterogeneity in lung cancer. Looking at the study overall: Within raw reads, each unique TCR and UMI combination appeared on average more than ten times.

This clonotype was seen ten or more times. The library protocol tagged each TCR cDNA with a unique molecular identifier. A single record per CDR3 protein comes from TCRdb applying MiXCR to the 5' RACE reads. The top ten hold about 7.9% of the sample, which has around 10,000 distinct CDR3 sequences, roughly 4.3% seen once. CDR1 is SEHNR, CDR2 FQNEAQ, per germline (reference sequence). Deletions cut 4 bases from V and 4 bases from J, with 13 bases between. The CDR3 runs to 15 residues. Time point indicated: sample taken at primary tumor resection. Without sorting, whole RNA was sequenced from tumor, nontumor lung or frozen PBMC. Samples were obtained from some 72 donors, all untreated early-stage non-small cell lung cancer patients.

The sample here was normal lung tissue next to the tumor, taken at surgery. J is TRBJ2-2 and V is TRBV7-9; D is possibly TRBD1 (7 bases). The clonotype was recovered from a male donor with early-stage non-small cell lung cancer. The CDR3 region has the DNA TGTGCCAGCAGCTCAGGGGGAGGCTCCACCGGGGAGCTGTTTTTT. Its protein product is CASSSGGGSTGELFF.